This TCR beta chain was sequenced for a study of shared clonotypes between healthy human individuals. Study-level points and caveats: Among non-shared clonotypes, generation probabilities were lower than among those shared by all four donors.

With respect to this clone: Its antigen is not known. Different DNA sequences within this sample yield the same CDR3.

Per the germline V gene, CDR1 is MNHNS and CDR2 is SASEGT. This CDR3 region has 14 residues. Deletions cut 4 bases from V and 3 bases from J, with 12 bases between. The data were produced by immunoSEQ multiplex PCR, yet TCRdb's version contains in-frame clones alone and is incomplete. The sample has 550,000 to 800,000 clones; around 74% are singletons. This chain uses TRBV6-1 with TRBJ1-1; a weak D match, TRBD1 (5 bases). The sequencing sample was made of memory CD4+ T cells sorted from blood. The subset here: CD45RA-negative fraction. The clonotype comes from a woman in her 30s in good health. DNA of the CDR3: TGTGCCAGCAGTGCTAGGGGAGGGTACACTGAAGCTTTCTTT. Translated, it gives CASSARGGYTEAFF.